Presented here are 13 T cell receptor beta chains from one specimen sequenced in a study of T cells in Graves' hyperthyroidism and ophthalmopathy. What was amplified from RNA transcripts were TCR beta CDR3 regions. With the HTBI primer set, the TCR CDR3 went through a first round of RT-PCR. One entry per CDR3 protein, called by TCRdb with MiXCR from the multiplex PCR reads. Altogether 550,000 to 600,000 distinct CDR3 sequences are present, around 17% being singletons, with the ten largest covering approximately 18%. The specimen was blood. These receptors were collected from a woman younger than 35 with Graves' hyperthyroidism.

In its sample, this clonotype was seen a few times. The chain recombines TRBV7-8 with TRBJ2-2; no clear D gene. Deletions cut 1 base from V and 5 bases from J, with 17 bases between. The germline gives CDR1 SGHVS, CDR2 FQNEAQ. The CDR3 consists of 17 residues. CDR3 nucleotide sequence: TGTGCCAGCAGCTTAGTTTCCTACCCCGTAAGGACCGGGGAGCTGTTTTTT. It translates to CASSLVSYPVRTGELFF.

V and J are TRBV25-1 and TRBJ2-6; D gene unclear. There are 18 residues in the CDR3. The ends were cut back, 3 bases at V and 4 bases at J, with 19 bases in the middle. The germline V gene encodes CDR1 MGHDK and CDR2 SYGVNS. CDR3 region: CASSDPRSWASGANVLTF. CDR3 DNA sequence: TGTGCCAGCAGTGATCCAAGATCATGGGCTTCAGGGGCCAACGTCCTGACTTTC.

The rearrangement links TRBV4-3 to TRBJ2-5, with D hard to call. V gave up 4 bases and J gave up 7 bases, with 16 bases separating them. The germline gives CDR1 LGHNA, CDR2 YSLEER. The CDR3 is 14 amino acids. CDR3: CASSPGGVPGTQYF. The CDR3 region has the DNA TGCGCCAGCAGCCCCGGTGGAGTTCCGGGGACCCAGTACTTC.

This clonotype appeared a few times. V and J are TRBV18 and TRBJ1-2; no clear D. CDR3 length: 15 amino acids. From germline, CDR1 is KGHSH and CDR2 LQKENI. Trimming left V 1 base short and J 7 bases short, with 16 bases between. CDR3 amino acids: CASSPQTTHAGGYTF. In DNA form, the CDR3 reads TGTGCCAGCTCACCACAAACAACGCATGCCGGTGGCTACACCTTC.

This clonotype was counted ten times or more. This chain joins TRBV20-1 and TRBJ2-7, with unresolved D. Germline V gives CDR1 DFQATT, CDR2 SNEGSKA (reference sequence). The CDR3 runs 13 residues. Deletions cut 3 bases from V and 1 base from J, with 10 bases between. The CDR3 loop is CSARGSISYEQYF. The CDR3 nucleotides read TGCAGTGCTAGGGGGTCAATTTCCTACGAGCAGTACTTC.

Only a few counts were recorded for this clonotype. The chain is built from TRBV20-1 and TRBJ2-3; TRBD2 matches 8 bases. CDR3 length: 16 residues. Trimming took 3 bases from V and 3 from J; bases not matched to a gene: 11. CDR1 DFQATT and CDR2 SNEGSKA come from the germline V gene (reference sequence). The CDR3: CSASGGRLAYTDTQYF. The CDR3 DNA follows: TGCAGTGCTAGCGGGGGGAGACTAGCGTATACAGATACGCAGTATTTT.

This clonotype occurred a few times. This chain links TRBV20-1 with TRBJ2-7, with D possibly TRBD2 on 5 matching bases. Germline CDR1 reads DFQATT; CDR2 reads SNEGSKA (reference sequence). V was cut by 3 bases and J by 4 bases, with 22 bases left in between. This CDR3 has 16 amino acids. CDR3 in DNA: TGCAGTGCTAGCTTTCTGCTCGGGGTTAGACTATACGAGCAGTACTTC. This codes for CSASFLLGVRLYEQYF.

In this sample, this clonotype turned up many times. The chain recombines TRBV27 with TRBJ2-7, with 7 bases aligning to TRBD2. CDR1 is MNHEY, CDR2 SMNVEV, per germline (reference sequence). V trimming: 4 bases; J trimming: 1 base; junction bases outside the gene matches: 4. This CDR3 comprises 14 residues. The CDR3 protein is CASSSTAGSYEQYF. CDR3 bases: TGTGCCAGCAGTTCCACAGCGGGGTCCTACGAGCAGTACTTC.

This clonotype was counted at least ten times. V usage is TRBV11-2 and J usage is TRBJ2-3; no clear D. Trimming shortened V by 0 bases and J by 0 bases, and 7 bases separated the two germline ends. The CDR3 sequence is 15 residues long. Germline V CDR1 and CDR2: SGHAT, FQNNGV. The CDR3 here is CASSLEQYSTDTQYF. For the CDR3, the DNA is TGTGCCAGCAGCTTAGAACAGTATAGCACAGATACGCAGTATTTT.

This clonotype has ten or more counts. The rearrangement joins TRBV15 to TRBJ2-7, with 8 bases matching TRBD2. This CDR3 spans 15 amino acids. Germline V gene data show CDR1 as LNHNV and CDR2 as YYDKDF (reference sequence). V lost 5 bases, J lost 5 bases, and 11 bases stayed unmatched. The CDR3 DNA follows: TGTGCCACCAGCCGGAGACTAGCGAGAGTCCACGAGCAGTACTTC. This codes for CATSRRLARVHEQYF.

There are many counts of this clonotype. This rearrangement joins TRBV12-3 or TRBV12-4 to TRBJ1-3, with 7 bases identical to TRBD1. The CDR3 has 16 amino acids. J was trimmed by 2 bases and V by 7 bases; bases with no gene match: 11. CDR3 sequence (DNA): TGTGCCAGCACCATAATGGGGGACAGTGCTGGAAACACCATATATTTT. This gives the protein CASTIMGDSAGNTIYF.

A few counts support this clonotype. The rearrangement links TRBV15 to TRBJ1-4; D not resolved. V gave up 0 bases and J gave up 7 bases, with 9 bases separating them. The germline V gene has CDR1 LNHNV and CDR2 YYDKDF (reference sequence). CDR3 length: 14 amino acids. CDR3 in amino acids: CATSRESLGEKLFF. CDR3 bases: TGTGCCACCAGCAGAGAGTCACTGGGTGAAAAACTGTTTTTT.

The chain carries TRBV9 and TRBJ2-1, with TRBD2 identical over 9 bases. V gave up 3 bases and J gave up 3 bases; unmatched junction bases: 22. This CDR3 has 21 residues. Germline V CDR1 and CDR2: SGDLS, YYNGEE. The CDR3 DNA follows: TGTGCCAGCAGCGCCCGACCCCCTACTAGAGCGGGAGGACCTTTCTACAATGAGCAGTTCTTC. This sequence encodes CASSARPPTRAGGPFYNEQFF.